What follows are 18 T cell receptor beta chains derived from one specimen sequenced in a study of blood T cell repertoires in COVID-19. Profiling relied on immunoSEQ multiplex PCR, and the TCRdb table lists in-frame clones only, not all of them. The sample holds around 67,000 clones, approximately 90% seen once. Material for sequencing was peripheral blood. Source of these receptors: a woman of 80 years or more with acute or convalescent COVID-19.

The rearrangement links TRBV9 to TRBJ2-2, with 12 bases aligning to TRBD2. Germline V lookup: CDR1 SGDLS, CDR2 YYNGEE. The CDR3 extends over 16 amino acids. V lost 4 bases and J lost 3; bases outside the gene matches: 4. In DNA, the CDR3 is TGTGCCAGCAGCTCCCGACTAGCGGGAGACACCGGGGAGCTGTTTTTT. It translates to CASSSRLAGDTGELFF.

The V call is TRBV5-6, the J call TRBJ2-1; 7 bases map to TRBD2. With 4 bases clipped from V and 0 bases from J, the junction kept 4 bases outside the gene matches. CDR3 length equals 15 residues. Germline V gene lookup returns CDR1 SGHDT and CDR2 YYEEEE. The CDR3 here is CASSPSGSSYNEQFF. CDR3 DNA: TGTGCCAGCAGCCCTAGCGGAAGCTCCTACAATGAGCAGTTCTTC.

J is TRBJ2-1 and V is TRBV28, with TRBD2 matching 9 bases. CDR1 is MDHEN and CDR2 is SYDVKM in the germline V gene. This CDR3 region has 15 residues. The trim removed 6 bases at V and 8 bases at J, leaving 11 bases unmatched. CDR3 sequence reads: CASSLPAGGRDEQFF. In DNA, the CDR3 is TGTGCCAGCAGCCTCCCAGCGGGGGGCCGGGATGAGCAGTTCTTC. Full variable domain (outside the CDR3, taken from reference TRBV28 and TRBJ2-1): DVKVTQSSRYLVKRTGEKVFLECVQDMDHENMFWYRQDPGLGLRLIYFSYDVKMKEKGDIPEGYSVSREKKERFSLILESASTNQTSMYLCASSLPAGGRDEQFFGPGTRLTVL.

A single count supports this clone. V and J are TRBV28 and TRBJ2-7; TRBD1 is a possible D gene (6 bases). V lost 3 bases and J 2 bases, leaving 23 bases between the germline ends. Germline V gives CDR1 MDHEN, CDR2 SYDVKM. This CDR3 is built from 18 residues. CDR3 in amino acids: CASSFEQLLRTAPYEQYF. CDR3 in DNA: TGTGCCAGCAGTTTTGAGCAGCTTCTTCGGACAGCGCCCTACGAGCAGTACTTC. Based on the CDR3 plus reference TRBV28 and TRBJ2-7, the full variable domain is DVKVTQSSRYLVKRTGEKVFLECVQDMDHENMFWYRQDPGLGLRLIYFSYDVKMKEKGDIPEGYSVSREKKERFSLILESASTNQTSMYLCASSFEQLLRTAPYEQYFGPGTRLTVT.

This clone has more than one count but fewer than ten. The chain carries TRBV7-2 and TRBJ1-2, with D tentatively TRBD1 (5 bases). Between the trimmed V and J ends, which lost 0 bases and 3 bases, there was a span of 11 bases. Germline V gene sequence: CDR1 SGHTA, CDR2 FQGNSA. The CDR3 is made up of 15 amino acids. The CDR3 DNA reads as TGTGCCAGCAGCTTAGCCAGCAGGGATGACTATGGCTACACCTTC. It codes for CASSLASRDDYGYTF.

This rearrangement joins TRBV5-1 to TRBJ2-1; 9 bases are a match to TRBD2. After removal of 7 bases from V and 2 bases from J, the junction contained 10 bases not matched to a gene. The CDR3 contains 16 residues. The V gene's germline CDR1 is SGHRS and CDR2 YFSETQ. DNA of the CDR3: TGCGCCAGCGGAAAGCGGGGGGCCGGAACCTACAATGAGCAGTTCTTC. Its protein product is CASGKRGAGTYNEQFF.

The V and J genes are TRBV4-1 and TRBJ2-5, with D tentatively TRBD2 (7 bases). Germline CDR1 and CDR2: MGHRA and YSYEKL. This CDR3 has 15 residues. With 0 bases removed from V and 2 bases from J, the gap between germline ends came to 10 bases. The CDR3 protein is CASSQERGPQETQYF. CDR3 bases: TGCGCCAGCAGCCAAGAGCGGGGGCCGCAAGAGACCCAGTACTTC.

This rearrangement joins TRBV28 to TRBJ1-5, with TRBD1 matching over 7 bases. CDR1 is MDHEN and CDR2 is SYDVKM in the germline V gene. The ends lost 3 bases at V and 7 bases at J; junction bases unmatched: 6. The CDR3 loop spans 14 amino acids. The DNA for the CDR3 is TGTGCCAGCAGTTTTTGGACAGGAGGGCAGCCCCAGCATTTT. Translation gives CASSFWTGGQPQHF. The whole variable domain, remainder taken from reference TRBV28 and TRBJ1-5, is DVKVTQSSRYLVKRTGEKVFLECVQDMDHENMFWYRQDPGLGLRLIYFSYDVKMKEKGDIPEGYSVSREKKERFSLILESASTNQTSMYLCASSFWTGGQPQHFGDGTRLSIL.

This chain links TRBV18 with TRBJ1-1; the D is unclear. The CDR3 is 17 residues long. The germline V gene has CDR1 KGHSH and CDR2 LQKENI. V was pared by 2 bases and J by 2 bases, with 18 bases between. CDR3: CASSPLSGVGSNTEAFF. For the CDR3, the DNA is TGTGCCAGCTCACCATTATCTGGTGTCGGTTCTAACACTGAAGCTTTCTTT.

This chain uses TRBV7-9 with TRBJ1-1, with D perhaps matching TRBD1 (5 bases). The germline V and J ends were trimmed by 3 bases and 0 bases, with 8 bases remaining between them. The germline V gene encodes CDR1 SEHNR and CDR2 FQNEAQ (reference sequence). This CDR3 comprises 14 residues. The CDR3, as DNA: TGTGCCAGCAGCTTGCAGGGTATGAACACTGAAGCTTTCTTT. Its protein is CASSLQGMNTEAFF.

The V call is TRBV3-1 (or the pseudogene TRBV3-2), the J call TRBJ1-5; 8 bases are shared with TRBD1. The trim removed 1 base at V and 11 bases at J, leaving 4 bases unmatched. Germline values: CDR1 LGHDT, CDR2 YNNKEL (reference sequence). The CDR3 is 13 amino acids. CDR3 sequence (DNA): TGTGCCAGCAGCCAAGGGGACAGGCTCACCCAGCATTTT. Its translation: CASSQGDRLTQHF.

The table lists this clone with a few counts. The chain has TRBV7-8 and TRBJ1-6; 9 bases align to TRBD1. CDR3 length: 15 residues. The germline V gene has CDR1 SGHVS and CDR2 FQNEAQ. Trimming removed 7 bases from V and 3 bases from J; junction bases left unmatched: 4. Here the CDR3 DNA reads TGTGCCAGCACCAAGACAGGGGGCTATAATTCACCCCTCCACTTT. Translating gives CASTKTGGYNSPLHF.

This chain connects TRBV6-5 to TRBJ1-2; 9 nucleotides line up with TRBD1. With V trimmed by 2 bases and J by 6 bases, 7 bases remained unmatched. Germline CDR1 is MNHEY and CDR2 is SVGAGI. CDR3 size: 15 residues. The CDR3 spells CASSYGQGSANGYTF. The CDR3 DNA sequence: TGTGCCAGCAGTTACGGACAGGGGAGCGCCAATGGCTACACCTTC.

This clone was detected many times. V gene TRBV19 combines with J gene TRBJ1-2; possible D gene TRBD1, 5 bases. V shed 5 bases and J shed 2 bases, with 12 bases lying between them. The CDR3 length is 14 residues. CDR1 and CDR2 from the germline V gene are LNHDA and SQIVND (reference sequence). The CDR3 reads CASSLSGGNYGYTF. As DNA, the CDR3 is TGTGCCAGTAGTCTCAGCGGGGGAAACTATGGCTACACCTTC.

The V call is TRBV5-5, the J call TRBJ1-1, with D tentatively TRBD1 (6 bases). V lost 3 bases to trimming and J lost 6 bases, with 9 bases between them. Looked up from germline, CDR1 is SGHKS and CDR2 is YYEKEE (reference sequence). The CDR3 is 12 amino acids. The CDR3 reads CASSYGTPEAFF. CDR3 DNA: TGTGCCAGCAGCTACGGGACACCTGAAGCTTTCTTT. The variable domain in full, with the rest retrieved from reference TRBV5-5 and TRBJ1-1, is DAGVTQSPTHLIKTRGQQVTLRCSPISGHKSVSWYQQVLGQGPQFIFQYYEKEERGRGNFPDRFSARQFPNYSSELNVNALLLGDSALYLCASSYGTPEAFFGQGTRLTVV.

This chain connects TRBV5-4 to TRBJ2-5; a weak D match, TRBD1 (6 bases). CDR1 is SGHNT and CDR2 is YYREEE in the germline V gene (reference sequence). The CDR3 is 13 amino acids. Between the trimmed V and J ends, which lost 4 bases and 3 bases, there was a span of 10 bases. In DNA form, the CDR3 reads TGTGCCAGCAGCCCTACAGGGAAAGAGACCCAGTACTTC. Its translation is CASSPTGKETQYF.

The chain links TRBV6-5 to TRBJ1-2; TRBD1 agrees at 10 bases. Per germline, CDR1 MNHEY and CDR2 SVGAGI. J gave up 8 bases and V 4 bases, and 7 bases lay outside the gene matches. The CDR3 length is 14 residues. The CDR3: CASSLTGQGRGYTF. The CDR3 DNA follows: TGTGCCAGCAGTTTAACGGGACAGGGGAGGGGCTACACCTTC.

Of note for this clone: Other DNA sequences in the sample encode the same CDR3. The rearrangement links TRBV5-1 to TRBJ1-2; 7 bases are a match to TRBD1. This CDR3 is built from 15 residues. The V gene's germline CDR1 is SGHRS and CDR2 YFSETQ. Trimming took 4 bases from V and 3 from J; bases not matched to a gene: 9. The CDR3 DNA sequence: TGCGCCAGCAGCCCCGCAGGGACAGAGCACTATGGCTACACCTTC. Its protein is CASSPAGTEHYGYTF.